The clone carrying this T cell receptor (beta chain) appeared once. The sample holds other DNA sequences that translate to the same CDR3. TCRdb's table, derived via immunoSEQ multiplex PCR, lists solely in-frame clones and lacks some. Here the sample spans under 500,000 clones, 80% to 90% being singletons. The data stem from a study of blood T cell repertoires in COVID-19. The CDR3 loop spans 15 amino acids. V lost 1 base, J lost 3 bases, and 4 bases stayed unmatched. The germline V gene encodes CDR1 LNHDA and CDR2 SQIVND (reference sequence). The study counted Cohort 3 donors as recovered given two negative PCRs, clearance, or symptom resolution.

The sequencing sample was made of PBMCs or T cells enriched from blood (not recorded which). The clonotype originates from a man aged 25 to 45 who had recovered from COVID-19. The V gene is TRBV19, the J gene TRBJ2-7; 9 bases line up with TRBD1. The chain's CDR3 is CASSIGAGQGYEQYF. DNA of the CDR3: TGTGCCAGTAGTATAGGTGCGGGACAGGGCTACGAGCAGTACTTC. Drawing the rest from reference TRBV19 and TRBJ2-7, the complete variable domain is DGGITQSPKYLFRKEGQNVTLSCEQNLNHDAMYWYRQDPGQGLRLIYYSQIVNDFQKGDIAEGYSVSREKKESFPLTVTSAQKNPTAFYLCASSIGAGQGYEQYFGPGTRLTVT.